These T cell receptor beta chains were read from a single sample in a study of blood T cells in healthy people across ages. TCRdb called the 5' RACE reads again in MiXCR, with one record for every CDR3 protein. The top ten hold around a sixth of the sample, which has under 1,000,000 distinct CDR3 sequences, more than 35% seen once. The specimen sequenced was blood. The origin of the receptors is an elderly man in good health. CDR3s include the opening cysteine and the closing phenylalanine or tryptophan. Fields, in order: J gene, V gene, clone size, D gene, CDR3 DNA, CDR3 protein. The D gene is left open where the match is weak. For some rows the clone size is stated as once, few or many, or as a class when expanded; others skip it.

>TRBJ2-3|TRBV20-1|-|TRBD2
TGCAGTGCTAGAGTATTCTCCCGGGAGGGGGACACAGATACGCGGTATTTT
CSARVFSREGDTDTRYF
>TRBJ2-1|TRBV5-1|-|TRBD1
TGCGCCAGCAGCAATAAACAGGGGTACAATGAGCAGTTCTTC
CASSNKQGYNEQFF
>TRBJ2-1|TRBV20-1|many|-
TGCAGTGCAAGCAGGGGGGACAATGAGCAGTTCTTC
CSASRGDNEQFF
>TRBJ1-6|TRBV12-3/TRBV12-4|-|-
TGTGCCAGCGGGGAGGGCAGTTCAATCGGGTCACCCCTCCACTTT
CASGEGSSIGSPLHF
>TRBJ2-7|TRBV6-6|-|TRBD2
TGTGCCAGCAGCCCCCCGGGGGGTTACGAGCAGAACTTC
CASSPPGGYEQNF
>TRBJ1-2|TRBV7-9|many|-
TGTGCCAGCAGCTTAGTCGGCTTAATGGGTGGCTACACCTTC
CASSLVGLMGGYTF
>TRBJ2-3|TRBV12-3/TRBV12-4|-|-
TGTGCCAGCAGTCCGCCGTGGGACGGCACCACAGATACGCAGTATTTT
CASSPPWDGTTDTQYF
>TRBJ2-5|TRBV5-1|-|-
TGCGCCAGCAGCAACCTGAACCAAGAGACCCAGTACTTC
CASSNLNQETQYF
>TRBJ2-7|TRBV6-5|many|TRBD1
TGTGCCAGCAGCCGACAGGGGAGCTCCTACGAGCAGTACTTC
CASSRQGSSYEQYF
>TRBJ2-3|TRBV4-3|-|TRBD2
TGCGCCAGCAGCCTAGCGGGAGGGCCTTATACGCAGTATTTT
CASSLAGGPYTQYF
>TRBJ2-5|TRBV11-3|few|-
TGTGCCAGCAGCTTAGGGGTTCGGGGGAGCCAAGAGACCCAGTACTTC
CASSLGVRGSQETQYF
>TRBJ2-7|TRBV4-2|many|TRBD2
TGTGCCAGCAGCCGAGAACTAGCGGGAGATTACGAGCAGTACTTC
CASSRELAGDYEQYF
>TRBJ2-7|TRBV3-1|-|TRBD2
TGTGCCAGCAGCCAAGTACTAGCGGGAAGAACGAACGAGCAGTACTTC
CASSQVLAGRTNEQYF
>TRBJ2-5|TRBV29-1|-|-
TGCAGCGTTGACTCTTTTACAAGTGGGGAGGAGACCCAGTACTTC
CSVDSFTSGEETQYF
>TRBJ2-7|TRBV29-1|few|TRBD1
TGCAGCGCTTGGACAGGGGGCGACGAGCAGTACTTC
CSAWTGGDEQYF
>TRBJ2-5|TRBV15|-|-
TGTGCCACCTATTCGGCGCATTGGGCATGGCCCTACAATGAGCAGTACTTC
CATYSAHWAWPYNEQYF
>TRBJ2-3|TRBV20-1|-|-
TGCAGTGCTCGACCTCGGACAGGCACAGATACGCAGTATTTT
CSARPRTGTDTQYF
>TRBJ2-7|TRBV20-1|-|-
TGCAGTGCTAGAGGGGGTTTGTCCTACGAGCAGTACTTC
CSARGGLSYEQYF
>TRBJ2-7|TRBV2|once|-
TGTGCCAGCAGTGACAGGCCTCGAAACGAGCAGTACTTC
CASSDRPRNEQYF
>TRBJ2-7|TRBV7-3|-|-
TGTGCCAGCAGAGGGACGGACAATGAGCAGTACTTC
CASRGTDNEQYF
>TRBJ2-7|TRBV29-1|-|-
TGCGGCGTTGTAGCCGGATCCTCCTACGAGCAGTACTTC
CGVVAGSSYEQYF
>TRBJ2-7|TRBV28|many|-
TGTGCCAGCGCTCACAGTTCCTACGAGCAGTACTTC
CASAHSSYEQYF
>TRBJ2-7|TRBV18|-|TRBD2
TGTGCCAGCTCAGGCGGGACTAGCGGTTGGGACTACGAGCAGTACTTC
CASSGGTSGWDYEQYF
>TRBJ2-2|TRBV12-3/TRBV12-4|-|TRBD2
TGTGCCAGCAGTTTGCGGCTAGCGGGAGTAAACACCGGGGAGCTGTTTTTT
CASSLRLAGVNTGELFF
>TRBJ2-1|TRBV4-2|many|-
TGTGCCAGCAGCCAAGATAGGGCGAGTATATACAATGAGCAGTTCTTC
CASSQDRASIYNEQFF
>TRBJ2-1|TRBV28|-|-
TGTGCCAGCAATACTCGGACCGAAGACAATGAGCAGTTCTTC
CASNTRTEDNEQFF
>TRBJ1-1|TRBV6-5|-|-
TGTGCCAGTCGGGGGCATCTGGTGAACACTGAAGCTTTCTTT
CASRGHLVNTEAFF
>TRBJ2-1|TRBV20-1|-|TRBD1
TGCAGTGCCCTACCGGGACAGGGCAATGAGCAGTTCTTC
CSALPGQGNEQFF
>TRBJ2-5|TRBV20-1|-|-
TGCAGTGCTAGAGATTTTAGGGTGCGTGCAGAGACCCAGTACTTC
CSARDFRVRAETQYF
>TRBJ2-1|TRBV4-3|few|-
TGCGCCAGCAGCCAAGAACTAGCTTACCTCTACAATGAGCAGTTCTTC
CASSQELAYLYNEQFF
>TRBJ2-1|TRBV7-3|few|TRBD2
TGTGCCAGCAGCTCCGGGACTAGAACAAGCGGATACAATGAGCAGTTCTTC
CASSSGTRTSGYNEQFF
>TRBJ2-7|TRBV7-9|-|TRBD1
TGTGCCAGCAGCTTCAATTCACAGGGGGGCGAGCAGTACTTC
CASSFNSQGGEQYF
>TRBJ1-1|TRBV5-1|-|TRBD1
TGCGCCAGCAGCCCCGGGACAGGGCACACTGAAGCTTTCTTT
CASSPGTGHTEAFF
>TRBJ2-1|TRBV29-1|once|-
TGCAGCGTTGTGGTCCAGGACCTAGAGCAGTTCTTC
CSVVVQDLEQFF
>TRBJ2-7|TRBV25-1|many|TRBD2
TGTGCCAGCAGTGATCGGGGGGGTTGGGAGCAGTACTTC
CASSDRGGWEQYF
>TRBJ2-1|TRBV7-2|-|TRBD2
TGTGCCAGCAGCTTAGATCCTATGGGGGGGATAAAGTCTAAGCAGTTCTTC
CASSLDPMGGIKSKQFF
>TRBJ1-1|TRBV28|-|-
TGTGCCCGCGCGCAATCTGAAGCTTTCTTT
CARAQSEAFF
>TRBJ1-1|TRBV29-1|few|-
TGCAGCGTTTCAACAGGTAACCTTGAAGCTTTCTTT
CSVSTGNLEAFF
>TRBJ1-1|TRBV9|-|-
TGTGCCAGCAGCAGCGAGGGGACCGAAGCTTTCTTT
CASSSEGTEAFF
>TRBJ2-3|TRBV20-1|-|TRBD2
TGCAGTGCACAGCTAGCGGGCCGCACAGATACGCAGTATTTT
CSAQLAGRTDTQYF
>TRBJ1-3|TRBV10-3|-|-
TGTGCCGTCAGTGACCCCTTAGGTGCTGGAAACACCATATATTTT
CAVSDPLGAGNTIYF
>TRBJ2-1|TRBV20-1|few|-
TGCAGTGCTGGAGAACTCGTCGGAGACAATGAGCAGTTCTTC
CSAGELVGDNEQFF
>TRBJ2-7|TRBV20-1|-|TRBD2
TGCAGTGCTCAGACTAGCGGGAGGGCCGCCTCCTACGAGCAGTACTTC
CSAQTSGRAASYEQYF
>TRBJ2-7|TRBV7-9|-|-
TGTGCCAGCAGCCAAGGCCGTACCGACTCCTACGAGCAGTACTTC
CASSQGRTDSYEQYF
>TRBJ1-2|TRBV7-9|-|-
TGTGCCAGCAGCTTATGGTCGGGGACGGGCTACACCTTC
CASSLWSGTGYTF
>TRBJ2-3|TRBV10-3|-|-
TGTGCCATCAGTGGCCGAGGGACCTCCAGCACAGATACGCAGTATTTT
CAISGRGTSSTDTQYF
>TRBJ2-7|TRBV12-3/TRBV12-4|many|-
TGTGCCAGCAGTTTCGGGGGGCTGGACGAGCAGTACTTC
CASSFGGLDEQYF
>TRBJ2-7|TRBV20-1|few|-
TGCAGTGCTAGAGATGTCCAGGTCCCCTACGAGCAGTACTTC
CSARDVQVPYEQYF
>TRBJ2-3|TRBV11-2|-|-
TGTGCCAGCAGCTTAGATTTTGGGGATTTAGATACGCAGTATTTT
CASSLDFGDLDTQYF
>TRBJ1-2|TRBV4-2|-|-
TGTGCCAGCAGCGAGGACTCTTCCCCCACCTTC
CASSEDSSPTF
>TRBJ2-3|TRBV20-1|-|TRBD2
TGCAGTGCTAGACCTTTTAGCGGGAGGGGGGAAGATACGCAGTATTTT
CSARPFSGRGEDTQYF
>TRBJ1-2|TRBV24-1|-|-
TGTGCCACCAGTGATCGGGCCGGGGGGGCAGTAGATGGCTACACCTTC
CATSDRAGGAVDGYTF
>TRBJ2-7|TRBV5-1|-|-
TGCGCCAGCAGCTTGGAAGCCCGGACGGTAGACTACGAGCAGTACTTC
CASSLEARTVDYEQYF
>TRBJ2-3|TRBV5-1|-|-
TGCGCCAGCAGCTTACCGGGACCTCTCACAGATACGCAGTATTTT
CASSLPGPLTDTQYF
>TRBJ2-7|TRBV20-1|-|-
TGCAGTGCTAGTCAGGGGTCCTCCGAGCAGTACTTC
CSASQGSSEQYF
>TRBJ2-7|TRBV20-1|few|TRBD2
TGCAGTGCTAGAGATTCCCAAGCGGGGGGTTACAATGAGCAGTACTTC
CSARDSQAGGYNEQYF
>TRBJ2-7|TRBV2|many|-
TGTGCCAGCAGCGCCGGGACAAGAGACTACAATGAGCAGTACTTC
CASSAGTRDYNEQYF
>TRBJ1-2|TRBV24-1|-|TRBD1
TGTGCCACCAGTGATGCCGGGACAGGGAATGGCTACACCTTC
CATSDAGTGNGYTF
>TRBJ1-2|TRBV5-1|-|TRBD1
TGCGCCAGCAGTTTCGCTCCGGGACAGGACTACTATGGCTACACCTTC
CASSFAPGQDYYGYTF
>TRBJ2-6|TRBV2|-|-
TGTGCCAGCAGACAGGGAAATTATGGGGCCAACGTCCTGACTTTC
CASRQGNYGANVLTF